Below are 22 T cell receptor beta chains sequenced from a single sample in a study of PD-1 blockade in classical Hodgkin lymphoma. Time point reported: newly diagnosed, previously untreated cHL patient sample. Data came from immunoSEQ multiplex PCR; TCRdb stores just in-frame clones and leaves some out. The sample records around 25,000 clones, over 85% being singletons. The specimen sequenced was peripheral blood mononuclear cells (PBMCs). All receptors derive from a human donor with classical Hodgkin lymphoma.

The chain has TRBV11-2 and TRBJ2-7; D is unresolved. Looked up from germline, CDR1 is SGHAT and CDR2 is FQNNGV. V lost 3 bases and J lost 7, with 13 bases in between. The CDR3 is 13 amino acids. The CDR3 bases are TGTGCCAGCAGCTTCGGCCAGGCTCGAGAGCAGTACTTC. This codes for CASSFGQAREQYF.

The chain has TRBV11-2 and TRBJ2-7, with 10 nucleotides matching TRBD2. Unmatched junction bases numbered 6, after V lost 5 bases and J lost 5 bases. CDR1 is SGHAT, CDR2 FQNNGV, per germline. This CDR3 is built from 14 residues. The CDR3 here is CASSSSGGNHEQYF. As DNA, the CDR3 is TGTGCCAGCAGCAGTAGCGGGGGGAACCACGAGCAGTACTTC.

The V and J genes are TRBV5-1 and TRBJ2-1; no firm D call. Trimming stripped 5 bases from V and 8 bases from J, with 8 bases between. The CDR3 contains 11 residues. Germline CDR1 SGHRS, CDR2 YFSETQ. CDR3 region: CASRNGYEQFF. The DNA of the CDR3 is TGCGCCAGCAGAAACGGTTATGAGCAGTTCTTC.

The DNA of the CDR3 is TGTGCCAGCAGGAGACAGGCCCAAGAGACCCAGTACTTC. This codes for CASRRQAQETQYF. This chain joins TRBV27 and TRBJ2-5; D is possibly TRBD1 (6 bases). Germline CDR1 MNHEY, CDR2 SMNVEV (reference sequence). CDR3 length equals 13 residues. The V and J ends lost 6 bases and 1 base respectively, with 9 bases between them.

The chain has TRBV30 and TRBJ2-1; 9 nucleotides line up with TRBD2. V lost 2 bases to trimming and J lost 6 bases; unmatched junction nucleotides: 5. Germline values: CDR1 GTSNPN, CDR2 SVGIG (reference sequence). CDR3 length equals 14 residues. In nucleotides, the CDR3 is TGTGCCTGGAGTATTGCTAGCGGGGCCAATGAGCAGTTCTTC. This gives the protein CAWSIASGANEQFF.

This sequence joins TRBV27 and TRBJ1-5; D remains unclear. This CDR3 has 14 residues. Trimming removed 6 bases from V and 1 base from J, with 10 bases in between. Germline CDR1 reads MNHEY; CDR2 reads SMNVEV (reference sequence). For the CDR3, the DNA is TGTGCCAGCAGCCCAACAGTGAGCAATCAGCCCCAGCATTTT. Translating it yields CASSPTVSNQPQHF.

The chain has TRBV4-3 and TRBJ2-3; 9 positions match TRBD2. Germline loops: CDR1 LGHNA, CDR2 YSLEER. The length of the CDR3 is 15 residues. V was clipped by 3 bases and J by 4 bases; unmatched bases: 5. The CDR3 is CASSHLAGGPDTQYF. In DNA form, the CDR3 reads TGCGCCAGCAGCCATCTGGCGGGAGGGCCAGATACGCAGTATTTT.

The chain employs TRBV19 and TRBJ1-5; no reliable D call. Trimming took off 5 bases at V and 3 bases at J, with 8 bases between the two ends. The germline CDR1 and CDR2 sequences are LNHDA and SQIVND (reference sequence). The CDR3 runs 13 residues. CDR3 residues: CASSPVANQPQHF. The DNA for the CDR3 is TGTGCCAGTAGTCCCGTTGCCAATCAGCCCCAGCATTTT.

The rearrangement joins TRBV4-3 to TRBJ1-2; the match to TRBD1 covers 9 bases. The CDR3 is made up of 16 amino acids. From germline, CDR1 is LGHNA and CDR2 YSLEER. J gave up 2 bases and V 5 bases, and 9 bases lay outside the gene matches. The CDR3 DNA reads as TGCGCCAGCAGCATACAGGGGGCCGGGAGAAACTATGGCTACACCTTC. This sequence encodes CASSIQGAGRNYGYTF.

V and J are TRBV30 and TRBJ1-2; D not resolved. Trimming stripped 0 bases from V and 0 bases from J, with 8 bases between. This CDR3 is 14 amino acids long. The germline V gene has CDR1 GTSNPN and CDR2 SVGIG (reference sequence). In nucleotides, the CDR3 is TGTGCCTGGAGTGTAATGGCAGCTAACTATGGCTACACCTTC. Its protein is CAWSVMAANYGYTF. The whole variable domain, filled in from reference TRBV30 and TRBJ1-2, reads SQTIHQWPATLVQPVGSPLSLECTVEGTSNPNLYWYRQAAGRGLQLLFYSVGIGQISSEVPQNLSASRPQDRQFILSSKKLLLSDSGFYLCAWSVMAANYGYTFGSGTRLTVV.

The chain uses TRBV29-1 and TRBJ2-7; TRBD2 aligns across 7 bases. Germline CDR1 reads SQVTM; CDR2 reads ANQGSEA. V lost 6 bases to trimming and J lost 1 base; unmatched junction nucleotides: 3. This CDR3 has 12 residues. CDR3 in amino acids: CSVGGSSYEQYF. The CDR3 DNA is TGCAGCGTGGGCGGGAGTTCCTACGAGCAGTACTTC.

V gene TRBV11-2 combines with J gene TRBJ2-1, with 10 bases fitting TRBD2. Per germline, CDR1 SGHAT and CDR2 FQNNGV. The CDR3 covers 19 residues. J was trimmed by 0 bases and V by 2 bases; bases with no gene match: 10. CDR3: CASSLLSRTSGSSYNEQFF. The CDR3 nucleotides read TGTGCCAGCAGCTTACTATCCCGGACTAGCGGTAGCTCCTACAATGAGCAGTTCTTC.

V gene TRBV5-4 combines with J gene TRBJ1-1; a weak D match, TRBD1 (5 bases). CDR3 length equals 13 residues. Germline values: CDR1 SGHNT, CDR2 YYREEE (reference sequence). Trimming stripped 4 bases from V and 3 bases from J, with 10 bases between. In DNA, the CDR3 is TGTGCCAGCAGCCGAACACAGGACACTGAAGCTTTCTTT. This encodes CASSRTQDTEAFF.

The chain recombines TRBV2 with TRBJ1-4, with 10 bases fitting TRBD1. After removal of 0 bases from V and 5 bases from J, the junction contained 12 bases not matched to a gene. Germline lookup yields CDR1 SNHLY and CDR2 FYNNEI. CDR3 length: 19 amino acids. The CDR3 coding sequence is TGTGCCAGCAGTGAAGCGCCGGGACAGGGGAGGCTCGTGAATGAAAAACTGTTTTTT. Translated, it gives CASSEAPGQGRLVNEKLFF.

The rearrangement links TRBV5-4 to TRBJ1-1; no reliable D call. Trimming shortened V by 9 bases and J by 4 bases, and 4 bases separated the two germline ends. This CDR3 has 9 residues. Germline V gene data show CDR1 as SGHNT and CDR2 as YYREEE (reference sequence). The CDR3 protein is CATCTEAFF. The CDR3 DNA sequence: TGTGCCACCTGCACTGAAGCTTTCTTT.

CDR3 sequence (DNA): TGCAGTGTTGACAGGGGGACTGAGCAGTACTTC. It encodes CSVDRGTEQYF. The V and J genes are TRBV20-1 and TRBJ2-7; 9 bases fit TRBD1. Germline values: CDR1 DFQATT, CDR2 SNEGSKA (reference sequence). Losses at the gene ends were 7 bases for V and 7 bases for J; bases not matched to a gene: 5. CDR3 length: 11 amino acids.

The gene calls are TRBV11-3 and TRBJ2-1; a possible D gene is TRBD2 (5 bases). Germline V CDR1 and CDR2: SGHNT, YENEEA. This CDR3 spans 16 amino acids. V lost 5 bases to trimming and J lost 0 bases, with 14 bases between them. CDR3 in DNA: TGTGCCAGCAGCCCTTTGTTGCGGGCCTCCTACAATGAGCAGTTCTTC. Its protein product is CASSPLLRASYNEQFF.

The V call is TRBV9, the J call TRBJ1-2, with a tentative D call TRBD1 (5 bases). V dropped 0 bases and J dropped 2 bases, with 8 bases sitting between them. The CDR3 length is 14 residues. Looked up from germline, CDR1 is SGDLS and CDR2 is YYNGEE. CDR3 bases: TGTGCCAGCAGCGTAGGCGGGGGGAACTATGGCTACACCTTC. It encodes CASSVGGGNYGYTF.

The chain joins TRBV18 to TRBJ2-6; D uncertain. The CDR3 spans 12 residues. V lost 3 bases and J lost 3, with 0 bases in between. Looked up from germline, CDR1 is KGHSH and CDR2 is LQKENI. CDR3 amino acids: CASSPGANVLTF. CDR3 bases: TGTGCCAGCTCACCTGGGGCCAACGTCCTGACTTTC.

The V and J genes are TRBV7-9 and TRBJ2-1; the match to TRBD2 covers 10 bases. The CDR3 extends over 16 amino acids. The germline gives CDR1 SEHNR, CDR2 FQNEAQ (reference sequence). Trimming at V came to 4 bases and at J to 2 bases, leaving 5 bases not matched to a gene. The CDR3 DNA is TGTGCCAGCAGCTCAGCGGGGGGGCACACCTACAATGAGCAGTTCTTC. Translated: CASSSAGGHTYNEQFF. The variable domain in full, completed from reference TRBV7-9 and TRBJ2-1, reads DTGVSQNPRHKITKRGQNVTFRCDPISEHNRLYWYRQTLGQGPEFLTYFQNEAQLEKSRLLSDRFSAERPKGSFSTLEIQRTEQGDSAMYLCASSSAGGHTYNEQFFGPGTRLTVL.

The V call is TRBV6-1, the J call TRBJ2-3; 7 nucleotides agree with TRBD2. Trimming took 7 bases from V and 2 from J; bases not matched to a gene: 9. This CDR3 has 15 amino acids. Germline lookup yields CDR1 MNHNS and CDR2 SASEGT. The CDR3 sequence: CASMEVAGLTDTQYF. In nucleotides, the CDR3 is TGTGCCAGCATGGAAGTAGCGGGTCTCACAGATACGCAGTATTTT.

The V gene is TRBV6-5, the J gene TRBJ1-1; D is ambiguous. The germline CDR1 and CDR2 sequences are MNHEY and SVGAGI. V was cut by 7 bases and J by 8 bases, with 11 bases left in between. The CDR3 runs to 11 residues. The CDR3 nucleotides read TGTGCCAGCAACCTAAAAGGAGAAGCTTTCTTT. It yields the protein CASNLKGEAFF.